The clone carrying this T cell receptor (beta chain) is a singleton in its sample. Germline V gene sequence: CDR1 SNHLY, CDR2 FYNNEI. This CDR3 has 14 amino acids. V shed 6 bases and J 5 bases; nucleotides not matched to a gene: 9. This sample was taken from a study of OX40 agonist ivuxolimab in advanced cancers. Study information: Of the participants, 35% to 50% had some prior anti-PD-1, anti-PD-L1 or anti-CTLA-4 therapy, which was allowed.

Using immunoSEQ multiplex PCR, the repertoire was profiled, and TCRdb retains in-frame clones only, with some absent. This table has about 47,000 clones, around 81% appearing once. The starting material was CD4+ or CD8+ T cells sorted from blood, obtained in a trial of the OX40 agonist ivuxolimab. The gene calls are TRBV2 and TRBJ1-1; 7 nucleotides align to TRBD1. The source of this sequence is an adult with an advanced solid tumor such as melanoma, head and neck, liver or kidney cancer. Written as DNA, the CDR3 is TGTGCCAGCAGCGTGCCTCAGGGGGGTACTGAAGCTTTCTTT. This translates into CASSVPQGGTEAFF.